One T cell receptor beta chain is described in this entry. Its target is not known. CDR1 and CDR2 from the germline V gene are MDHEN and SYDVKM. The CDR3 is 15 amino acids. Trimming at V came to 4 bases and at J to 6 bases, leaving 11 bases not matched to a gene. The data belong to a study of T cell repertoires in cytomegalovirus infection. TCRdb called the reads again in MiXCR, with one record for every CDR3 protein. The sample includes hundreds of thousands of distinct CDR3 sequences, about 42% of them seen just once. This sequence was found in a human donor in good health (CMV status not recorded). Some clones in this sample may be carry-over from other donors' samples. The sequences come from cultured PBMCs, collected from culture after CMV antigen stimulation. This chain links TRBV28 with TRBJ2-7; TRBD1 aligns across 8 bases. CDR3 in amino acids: CASSSGSGGRGEQYF. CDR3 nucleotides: TGTGCCAGCAGTTCTGGGTCAGGGGGCCGGGGCGAGCAGTACTTC.